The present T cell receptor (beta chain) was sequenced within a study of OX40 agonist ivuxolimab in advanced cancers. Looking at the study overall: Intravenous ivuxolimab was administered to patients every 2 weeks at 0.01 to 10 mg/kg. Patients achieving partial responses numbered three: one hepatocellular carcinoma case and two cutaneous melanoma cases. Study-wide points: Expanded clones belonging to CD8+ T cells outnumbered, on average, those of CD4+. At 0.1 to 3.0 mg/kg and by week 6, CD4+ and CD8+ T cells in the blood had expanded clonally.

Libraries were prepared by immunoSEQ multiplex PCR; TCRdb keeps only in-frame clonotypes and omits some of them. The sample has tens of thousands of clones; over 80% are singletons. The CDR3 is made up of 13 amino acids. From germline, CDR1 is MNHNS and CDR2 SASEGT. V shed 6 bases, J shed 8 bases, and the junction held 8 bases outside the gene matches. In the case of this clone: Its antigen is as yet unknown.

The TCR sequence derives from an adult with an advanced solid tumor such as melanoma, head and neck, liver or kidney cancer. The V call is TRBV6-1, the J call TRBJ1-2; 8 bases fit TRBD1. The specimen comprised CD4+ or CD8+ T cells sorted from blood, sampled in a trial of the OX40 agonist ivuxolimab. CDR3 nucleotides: TGTGCCAGCAGCCCGACAGGGGAGGGAGGCTACACCTTC. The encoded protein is CASSPTGEGGYTF.